Detailed here is one T cell receptor (beta chain). Its matching antigen is unknown. Measured with immunoSEQ multiplex PCR; TCRdb has only the in-frame clones, and not every one. This table holds about 53,000 clones, approximately 88% found once. The data belong to a study of T cells in localized non-small cell lung cancer. General observations from the study: Of the top 100 tumor clones, median about 53 were in adjacent lung, 25 to 35 among its top 100. Of the tissues analyzed, uninvolved adjacent lung showed maximal T cell clonality, greater than tumor. Among blood samples, higher T cell density accompanied longer overall survival.

Sequencing used peripheral blood mononuclear cells, obtained before any cancer treatment. The TCR was taken from a man aged 40-75 years with stage III lung adenocarcinoma.

The CDR3 DNA is TGTGCCATCAGTGGAGCAGGCGGGAGGAGAGGCTCCTACGAGCAGTACTTC. This sequence encodes CAISGAGGRRGSYEQYF. This chain uses TRBV10-3 with TRBJ2-7; 8 bases align to TRBD2. Germline CDR1 and CDR2: ENHRY and SYGVKD. The CDR3 extends over 17 amino acids. V gave up 4 bases and J gave up 0 bases; unmatched junction bases: 11.